Listed below are T cell receptor beta chains from one sample, sequenced in a study of T cells in Graves' hyperthyroidism and ophthalmopathy. TCRdb re-analysed the multiplex PCR reads in MiXCR, keeping a single row per CDR3 protein. Of about 640,000 distinct CDR3 sequences in the sample, approximately 15% were seen once. The specimen was blood. These receptor sequences come from a woman aged 45-65 years with Graves' ophthalmopathy. Each CDR3 is given with its conserved first and last residue. A D gene is named only where the DNA matches it firmly. For some rows the clone size is stated as once, few or many, or as a class when expanded; others skip it.

DNA: TGTGCCAGCAGCCAAGATTTGGCGGCGACCGCCTACGAGCAGTACTTC; CDR3: CASSQDLAATAYEQYF; size: many; V: TRBV3-1; D: NA; J: TRBJ2-7
DNA: TGTGCCAGCAGTCGACAGGGGGTGACTAGCAGCTACTACAATGAGCAGTTCTTC; CDR3: CASSRQGVTSSYYNEQFF; size: many; V: TRBV6-2/TRBV6-3; D: TRBD1; J: TRBJ2-1
DNA: TGTGCCAGCAGTCTAGAGTACAGGGGGACTGAAGCTTTCTTT; CDR3: CASSLEYRGTEAFF; size: many; V: TRBV6-1; D: TRBD1; J: TRBJ1-1
DNA: TGTGCCAGCAGTCAGAGGACAGGGGATGGAGGTCAGCCCCAGCATTTT; CDR3: CASSQRTGDGGQPQHF; size: many; V: TRBV12-3/TRBV12-4; D: TRBD1; J: TRBJ1-5
DNA: TGTGCCAGCAGCTCAAGTTGGGGCCCACTCTCCTACAATGAGCAGTTCTTC; CDR3: CASSSSWGPLSYNEQFF; size: many; V: TRBV7-2; D: NA; J: TRBJ2-1
DNA: TGTGCCACCAGCCGCGATGGGGGTACCTCTGGAAACACCATATATTTT; CDR3: CATSRDGGTSGNTIYF; size: NA; V: TRBV15; D: NA; J: TRBJ1-3
DNA: TGTGCCAGCAGTTTTATTAAGTCGAACTCTGGGGCCAACGTCCTGACTTTC; CDR3: CASSFIKSNSGANVLTF; size: many; V: TRBV28; D: NA; J: TRBJ2-6
DNA: TGTGCCAGCAGCTTTGCCCCGGGGCAGGGAGAAAATTCACCCCTCCACTTT; CDR3: CASSFAPGQGENSPLHF; size: few; V: TRBV7-6; D: NA; J: TRBJ1-6
DNA: TGTGCCAGCGGCTTGGCGACGGCGGCAGGGGGGTTGGGTACGCAGTATTTT; CDR3: CASGLATAAGGLGTQYF; size: NA; V: TRBV5-4; D: NA; J: TRBJ2-3
DNA: TGTGCCAGCAGTTCCTCAAGCTCTGGGGCCAACGTCCTGACTTTC; CDR3: CASSSSSSGANVLTF; size: many; V: TRBV12-3/TRBV12-4; D: NA; J: TRBJ2-6
DNA: TGTGCCAGCAGCTTAGGGGGACAGTCGGCTTTCTTT; CDR3: CASSLGGQSAFF; size: NA; V: TRBV7-9; D: TRBD1; J: TRBJ1-1
DNA: TGTGCCAGTAGTCATCGACCGGGACTAGCGGGAAGAGGCTCTTCCTACGAGCAGTACTTC; CDR3: CASSHRPGLAGRGSSYEQYF; size: many; V: TRBV19; D: TRBD2; J: TRBJ2-7